The 27 T cell receptor beta chains given below trace back to one sample, sequenced in a study of CD8+ T cells in alopecia areata. The sequencing template was cDNA reverse transcribed from extracted RNA. Sequencing used immunoSEQ multiplex PCR; TCRdb keeps in-frame clones, though not all of them. This table has about 120,000 clones, about 50% appearing once. The treatment: oral pan-JAK inhibitor, 5-10 mg twice daily. The sequences come from CD4+ T cells sorted from blood, collected at week 4, from a patient treated with tofacitinib. Every receptor here comes from a human donor with alopecia areata.

This clone was counted only a few times. The chain recombines TRBV5-1 with TRBJ2-7, with 9 bases fitting TRBD2. The germline V gene encodes CDR1 SGHRS and CDR2 YFSETQ. The CDR3 is 14 residues long. V trimming: 4 bases; J trimming: 0 bases; junction bases outside the gene matches: 2. The CDR3 nucleotides read TGCGCCAGCAGCCGTAGCGGGAGCTCCTACGAGCAGTACTTC. Protein product: CASSRSGSSYEQYF.

V is TRBV2 and J is TRBJ2-2; D gene uncertain. V lost 4 bases and J lost 8, with 11 bases in between. CDR1 SNHLY and CDR2 FYNNEI come from the germline V gene. CDR3 length equals 13 residues. CDR3 residues: CASSGDMAGELFF. CDR3 coding DNA: TGTGCCAGCAGTGGAGACATGGCTGGGGAGCTGTTTTTT.

The sample holds a few counts of this clone. V and J are TRBV6-5 and TRBJ2-7; 7 positions match TRBD1. This CDR3 region has 15 residues. Trimming took 0 bases from V and 2 from J; bases not matched to a gene: 4. CDR1 is MNHEY, CDR2 SVGAGI, per germline. The DNA for the CDR3 is TGTGCCAGCAGTTACTCGGCAGGGGGTACCTACGAGCAGTACTTC. Translation gives CASSYSAGGTYEQYF.

The genes are TRBV7-6 and TRBJ2-7; 9 nucleotides agree with TRBD1. J was trimmed by 8 bases and V by 5 bases; bases with no gene match: 4. CDR1 and CDR2 from the germline V gene are SGHVS and FNYEAQ. This CDR3 contains 12 residues. The CDR3 protein is CASSPGQGKQYF. As DNA, the CDR3 is TGTGCCAGCAGCCCGGGACAGGGCAAGCAGTACTTC. The whole variable domain, remainder taken from reference TRBV7-6 and TRBJ2-7, is GAGVSQSPRYKVTKRGQDVALRCDPISGHVSLYWYRQALGQGPEFLTYFNYEAQQDKSGLPNDRFSAERPEGSISTLTIQRTEQRDSAMYRCASSPGQGKQYFGPGTRLTVT.

The rearrangement uses TRBV5-4 and TRBJ1-1, with 11 bases lining up with TRBD1. Germline V gene data show CDR1 as SGHNT and CDR2 as YYREEE (reference sequence). V was pared by 5 bases and J by 4 bases, with 4 bases of the junction left unmatched. The CDR3 sequence is 14 residues long. CDR3 coding DNA: TGTGCCAGCAGTCGGGACAGGGGGGGCACTGAAGCTTTCTTT. Protein sequence: CASSRDRGGTEAFF.

In its sample, this clone was seen a few times. V and J are TRBV2 and TRBJ2-1, with a weak D call TRBD2 (6 bases). Germline CDR1 reads SNHLY; CDR2 reads FYNNEI. The germline V and J ends were trimmed by 3 bases and 0 bases, with 15 bases remaining between them. The CDR3 covers 17 residues. The CDR3: CASSDYRRRGSYNEQFF. The CDR3 DNA reads TGTGCCAGCAGTGATTATCGCCGGCGGGGCTCCTACAATGAGCAGTTCTTC.

CDR3 region: CASSLGSYREQYF. For the CDR3, the DNA is TGTGCCAGCAGTCTCGGGTCATACCGGGAGCAGTACTTC. The chain is built from TRBV5-6 and TRBJ2-7; the D is unclear. V was shortened by 5 bases and J by 7 bases, with 16 bases between the two germline ends. Germline V CDR1 and CDR2: SGHDT, YYEEEE. The CDR3 is 13 amino acids.

J is TRBJ1-2 and V is TRBV29-1; no firm D call. Looked up from germline, CDR1 is SQVTM and CDR2 is ANQGSEA. Trimming stripped 4 bases from V and 8 bases from J, with 14 bases between. This CDR3 has 12 residues. This CDR3 is CSVVTGERGYTF. In DNA, the CDR3 is TGCAGCGTTGTAACTGGGGAACGGGGCTACACCTTC.

The chain joins TRBV29-1 to TRBJ2-1; D uncertain. V lost 5 bases and J lost 3, with 11 bases in between. Germline values: CDR1 SQVTM, CDR2 ANQGSEA. CDR3 length: 13 residues. The CDR3 nucleotides are TGCAGCGTTCGAGCCCCTCTCTACAATGAGCAGTTCTTC. It is translated as CSVRAPLYNEQFF.

The genes are TRBV30 and TRBJ1-2; 7 bases fit TRBD1. Germline CDR1 is GTSNPN and CDR2 is SVGIG (reference sequence). The CDR3 runs 15 residues. J was trimmed by 0 bases and V by 7 bases; bases with no gene match: 11. In DNA, the CDR3 is TGTGCCTTACGACAGGGAAATGAGGCTAACTATGGCTACACCTTC. Translation: CALRQGNEANYGYTF.

The CDR3 sequence: CASSGGQGAHKPQHF. DNA of the CDR3: TGTGCCAGCAGCGGAGGGCAGGGGGCGCACAAGCCCCAGCATTTT. The V call is TRBV5-6, the J call TRBJ1-5, with TRBD1 matching over 8 bases. The germline gives CDR1 SGHDT, CDR2 YYEEEE. The CDR3 runs to 15 residues. The ends lost 4 bases at V and 8 bases at J; junction bases unmatched: 11.

The chain carries TRBV4-1 and TRBJ2-7; D may be TRBD1 (5 bases). CDR1 and CDR2 from the germline V gene are MGHRA and YSYEKL. The V end was cut by 1 base, the J end by 2 bases, with 15 bases between. This CDR3 region has 16 residues. The CDR3 region is CASSQGFGALPYEQYF. Written as DNA, the CDR3 is TGCGCCAGCAGCCAAGGGTTTGGGGCGCTCCCCTACGAGCAGTACTTC.

The CDR3 reads CSVSTGGLPTDTQYF. The CDR3 DNA reads TGCAGCGTTTCGACAGGGGGCCTGCCCACAGATACGCAGTATTTT. J is TRBJ2-3 and V is TRBV29-1; 10 positions match TRBD1. This CDR3 has 15 amino acids. Looked up from germline, CDR1 is SQVTM and CDR2 is ANQGSEA. The V gene end was trimmed by 5 bases and the J gene end by 2 bases; junction bases not matched to a gene: 7.

The rearrangement joins TRBV29-1 to TRBJ2-7; 8 nucleotides align to TRBD1. The CDR3 runs to 13 residues. The J segment lost 2 bases and the V segment lost 4 bases, leaving 4 bases of the junction unmatched. Germline values: CDR1 SQVTM, CDR2 ANQGSEA. The CDR3 loop is CSVGTGFTYEQYF. Here the CDR3 DNA reads TGCAGCGTTGGGACAGGGTTCACCTACGAGCAGTACTTC.

The rearrangement links TRBV4-1 to TRBJ1-5, with 7 bases aligning to TRBD1. Trimming at V came to 1 base and at J to 7 bases, leaving 10 bases not matched to a gene. The CDR3 is 16 amino acids. Germline V CDR1 and CDR2: MGHRA, YSYEKL. CDR3 nucleotides: TGCGCCAGCAGCCAAGGGAGGGGGCGCGGAATCCAGCCCCAGCATTTT. This gives the protein CASSQGRGRGIQPQHF.

This clone was found a few times. The chain has TRBV18 and TRBJ1-1; D unresolved. V shed 2 bases and J shed 1 base, with 14 bases lying between them. Germline CDR1 KGHSH, CDR2 LQKENI. This CDR3 region has 16 residues. The CDR3 DNA follows: TGTGCCAGCTCACCAGGAGCACAGTTAAGGAACACTGAAGCTTTCTTT. Translation gives CASSPGAQLRNTEAFF.

The chain combines TRBV30 with TRBJ1-4, with D tentatively TRBD1 (6 bases). The CDR3 runs to 15 residues. Trimming pared 7 bases from V and 0 bases from J, leaving 15 bases between. Germline CDR1 GTSNPN, CDR2 SVGIG (reference sequence). The CDR3 bases are TGTGCCTCCCCCGGGACAACCCCAACTAATGAAAAACTGTTTTTT. Its translation: CASPGTTPTNEKLFF.

This clone was observed a few times. The chain joins TRBV7-9 to TRBJ2-6; a possible D gene is TRBD1 (5 bases). The CDR3 runs to 16 residues. Germline V CDR1 and CDR2: SEHNR, FQNEAQ (reference sequence). With 1 base removed from V and 1 base from J, the gap between germline ends came to 8 bases. The CDR3 sequence: CASSLGQISGANVLTF. In nucleotides, the CDR3 is TGTGCCAGCAGCTTAGGACAGATTTCTGGGGCCAACGTCCTGACTTTC.

The table lists this clone with a few counts. This chain uses TRBV6-5 with TRBJ2-7; D tentatively reads TRBD1 or TRBD2 (5 bases each). CDR3 length equals 15 residues. Trimming removed 8 bases from V and 2 bases from J, with 19 bases in between. CDR1 and CDR2 from the germline V gene are MNHEY and SVGAGI. The CDR3 spells CASLKSRDGTYEQYF. In DNA form, the CDR3 reads TGTGCCAGCCTCAAATCCCGGGACGGGACCTACGAGCAGTACTTC.

This clone appeared a few times. V usage is TRBV19 and J usage is TRBJ1-5; tentative D call: TRBD1 (6 bases). Looked up from germline, CDR1 is LNHDA and CDR2 is SQIVND (reference sequence). V was pared by 6 bases and J by 6 bases, with 24 bases between. CDR3 length: 17 residues. The CDR3 DNA reads as TGTGCCAGTAGCTGGGAGGGGGGCTCCAGTTTCAGTCAGCCCCAGCATTTT. Translating gives CASSWEGGSSFSQPQHF.

The chain carries TRBV29-1 and TRBJ2-7, with 8 bases matching TRBD1. Germline assignment: CDR1 SQVTM and CDR2 ANQGSEA. The V and J ends lost 7 bases and 1 base, in that order; junction bases with no gene match: 3. The CDR3 is 12 amino acids. CDR3 sequence: CSGQGNSYEQYF. The CDR3 DNA sequence: TGCAGCGGACAGGGGAATTCCTACGAGCAGTACTTC.

The chain employs TRBV14 and TRBJ1-2; the match to TRBD1 covers 7 bases. V was clipped by 2 bases and J by 6 bases; unmatched bases: 3. CDR1 is SGHDN, CDR2 FVKESK, per germline. This CDR3 comprises 13 residues. CDR3 region: CASSQMTGNGYTF. In DNA form, the CDR3 reads TGTGCCAGCAGCCAAATGACAGGGAATGGCTACACCTTC. Full variable domain (outside the CDR3, taken from reference TRBV14 and TRBJ1-2): EAGVTQFPSHSVIEKGQTVTLRCDPISGHDNLYWYRRVMGKEIKFLLHFVKESKQDESGMPNNRFLAERTGGTYSTLKVQPAELEDSGVYFCASSQMTGNGYTFGSGTRLTVV.

The rearrangement uses TRBV7-9 and TRBJ2-1; 8 bases fit TRBD1. V shed 5 bases and J 9 bases; nucleotides not matched to a gene: 12. Germline V gives CDR1 SEHNR, CDR2 FQNEAQ (reference sequence). The CDR3 loop spans 15 amino acids. The CDR3 spells CASSPRTGSAPEQFF. Written as DNA, the CDR3 is TGTGCCAGCAGCCCCCGGACAGGGTCAGCACCTGAGCAGTTCTTC. Full variable domain (rest looked up from reference TRBV7-9 and TRBJ2-1): DTGVSQNPRHKITKRGQNVTFRCDPISEHNRLYWYRQTLGQGPEFLTYFQNEAQLEKSRLLSDRFSAERPKGSFSTLEIQRTEQGDSAMYLCASSPRTGSAPEQFFGPGTRLTVL.

This clone has more than one count but fewer than ten. V is TRBV30 and J is TRBJ1-6; the D gene is possibly TRBD1 (5 bases). V was trimmed by 4 bases and J by 10 bases, leaving 17 bases between them. Looked up from germline, CDR1 is GTSNPN and CDR2 is SVGIG (reference sequence). The CDR3 sequence is 14 residues long. For the CDR3, the DNA is TGTGCCTGGACTCTGAGGGGTTCGGGGTCACCCCTCCACTTT. It specifies CAWTLRGSGSPLHF.

The genes are TRBV7-9 and TRBJ2-5; D might be TRBD2 (6 bases). Germline loops: CDR1 SEHNR, CDR2 FQNEAQ (reference sequence). The length of the CDR3 is 13 residues. The ends were cut back, 3 bases at V and 5 bases at J, with 10 bases in the middle. The CDR3 DNA follows: TGTGCCAGCAGCTTCGGCGGGAAGGAGACCCAGTACTTC. Amino acid sequence: CASSFGGKETQYF.

This clone was detected only a few times. The chain combines TRBV6-1 with TRBJ2-4; a possible D gene is TRBD1 (5 bases). CDR3 size: 15 residues. Trimming took off 2 bases at V and 8 bases at J, with 16 bases between the two ends. Germline values: CDR1 MNHNS, CDR2 SASEGT. The CDR3: CASSEQGKSAHIQYF. CDR3 nucleotide sequence: TGTGCCAGCAGTGAACAGGGCAAGAGCGCCCACATTCAGTACTTC.

This clone was seen more than once but under ten times. The V and J genes are TRBV29-1 and TRBJ2-5; TRBD2 matches at 10 bases. Losses at the gene ends were 6 bases for V and 5 bases for J; bases not matched to a gene: 6. CDR3 length: 13 residues. Per the germline V gene, CDR1 is SQVTM and CDR2 is ANQGSEA. The chain's CDR3 is CSVEREGPETQYF. The DNA of the CDR3 is TGCAGCGTGGAGCGGGAGGGCCCGGAGACCCAGTACTTC.